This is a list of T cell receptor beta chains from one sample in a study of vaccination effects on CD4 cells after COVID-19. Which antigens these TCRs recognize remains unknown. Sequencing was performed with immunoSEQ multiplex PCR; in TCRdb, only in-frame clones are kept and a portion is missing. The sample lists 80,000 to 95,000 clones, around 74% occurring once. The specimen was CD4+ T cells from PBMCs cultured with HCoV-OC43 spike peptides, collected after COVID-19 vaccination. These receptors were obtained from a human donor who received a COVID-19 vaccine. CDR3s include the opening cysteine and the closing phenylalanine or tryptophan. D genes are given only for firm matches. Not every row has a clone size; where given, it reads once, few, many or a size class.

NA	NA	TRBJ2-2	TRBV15	TGTGCCACCAGCAGAGAGATTACGACCGGGGAGCTGTTTTTT	CATSREITTGELFF
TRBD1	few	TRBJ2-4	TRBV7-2	TGTGCCAGCAGCTCCGGGACAGGGGGCAAAAACATTCAGTACTTC	CASSSGTGGKNIQYF
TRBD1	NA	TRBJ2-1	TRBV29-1	TGCAGCGGCCTCGGACAGGACTCCTACAATGAGCAGTTCTTC	CSGLGQDSYNEQFF
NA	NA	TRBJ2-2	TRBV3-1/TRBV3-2	TGTGCCAGCAGCCACCGCCTAGAATTCGGGGAGCTGTTTTTT	CASSHRLEFGELFF
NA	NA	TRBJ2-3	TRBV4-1	TGCGCCAGCAGCCAGGGGGCGAGAGATACGCAGTATTTT	CASSQGARDTQYF
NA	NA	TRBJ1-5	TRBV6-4	TGTGCCAGCAGTGAAACCTACAGGGTTGGGAGCAATCAGCCCCAGCATTTT	CASSETYRVGSNQPQHF
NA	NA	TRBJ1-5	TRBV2	TGTGCCAGCAGTGGGCGGAATCAGCCCCAGCATTTT	CASSGRNQPQHF
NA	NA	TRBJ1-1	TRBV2	TGTGCCAGCAGTGGGTTTGGCGTTAAAACTGAAGCTTTCTTT	CASSGFGVKTEAFF
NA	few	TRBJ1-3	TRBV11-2	TGTGCCAGCAGCACCCCGATTGGAAACACCATATATTTT	CASSTPIGNTIYF
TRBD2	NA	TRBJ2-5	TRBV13	TGTGCCAGCAGCTTGGCGGGGGTGGCGGAGACCCAGTACTTC	CASSLAGVAETQYF
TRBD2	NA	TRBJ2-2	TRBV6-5	TGTGCCAGGCTGGGGAACTGGGAGGGCGGGGAGCTGTTTTTT	CARLGNWEGGELFF
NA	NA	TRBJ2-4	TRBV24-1	TGTGCCACCAGTGACTCTAGAGGAGCCAAAAACATTCAGTACTTC	CATSDSRGAKNIQYF
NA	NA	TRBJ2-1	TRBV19	TGTGCCACCTCCACGTTTGGCTCCTACAATGAGCAGTTCTTC	CATSTFGSYNEQFF
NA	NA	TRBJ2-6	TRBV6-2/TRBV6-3	TGTGCCAGCAGCCCGACGTTGTCAGCCGGGGCCAACGTCCTGACTTTC	CASSPTLSAGANVLTF
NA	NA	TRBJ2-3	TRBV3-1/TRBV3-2	TGTGCCAGCAGCCCTACCGTGGGGGCTAGCACAGATACGCAGTATTTT	CASSPTVGASTDTQYF
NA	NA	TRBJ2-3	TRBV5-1	TGCGCCAGCAGCCGAATGATAACAGGGATGGGATTCTCAGATACGCAGTATTTT	CASSRMITGMGFSDTQYF
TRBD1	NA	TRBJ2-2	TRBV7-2	TGTGCCAGCAGCTTAGAGCCCTTCGGGACAGGGGGAACCGGGGAGCTGTTTTTT	CASSLEPFGTGGTGELFF
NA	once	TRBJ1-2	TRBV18	TGTGCCAGCTCACCGGGGGGGTACTATGGCTACACCTTC	CASSPGGYYGYTF
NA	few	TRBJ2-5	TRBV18	TGTGCCAGCTCACCAGACAGCAGGGAGGCCCAGTACTTC	CASSPDSREAQYF
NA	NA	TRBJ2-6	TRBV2	TGTGCCAGCAGTTTCAGGGCCACTGGGGCCAACGTCCTGACTTTC	CASSFRATGANVLTF
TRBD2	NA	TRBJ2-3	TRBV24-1	TGTGCCACCAGTGCAGGGCAGTCCGGGGGGGATACGCAGTATTTT	CATSAGQSGGDTQYF
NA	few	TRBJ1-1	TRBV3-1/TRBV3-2	TGTGCCAGCAGCCAAGCGATGTACACTGAAGCTTTCTTT	CASSQAMYTEAFF
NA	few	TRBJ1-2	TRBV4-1	TGCGCCAGCAGCCAAGTGGTAGCGTTAGCTAACTATGGCTACACCTTC	CASSQVVALANYGYTF
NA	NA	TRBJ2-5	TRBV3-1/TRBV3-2	TGTGCCAGCCGCTCTCACTCTCGAGGAGAGACCCAGTACTTC	CASRSHSRGETQYF
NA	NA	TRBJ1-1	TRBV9	TGTGCCAGCAGCCAAGACGGCACTGAAGCTTTCTTT	CASSQDGTEAFF
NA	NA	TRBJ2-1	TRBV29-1	TGCAGCGTTGAATCTGGGGGACCCTACAATGAGCAGTTCTTC	CSVESGGPYNEQFF
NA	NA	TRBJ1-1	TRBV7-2	TGTGCCAGCAGCACCTACAGGGCCCTGAACACTGAAGCTTTCTTT	CASSTYRALNTEAFF
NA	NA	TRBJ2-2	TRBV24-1	TGTGCCACCAGTGATTTGCAAGGAGATCGGATCGGGGAGCTGTTTTTT	CATSDLQGDRIGELFF
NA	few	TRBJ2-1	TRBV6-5	TGTGCCAGCAGTTACTACCCCGCCCGGGACAATGAGCAGTTCTTC	CASSYYPARDNEQFF
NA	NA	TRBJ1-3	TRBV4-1	TGCGCCAGCAGCCCACCGAACCCGGACACCATATATTTT	CASSPPNPDTIYF
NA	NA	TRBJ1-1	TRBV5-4	TGTGCCAGCAGTACCCGGGACGGATACTCTAGAGCTTTCTTT	CASSTRDGYSRAFF
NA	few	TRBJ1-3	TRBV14	TGTGCCAGCAGCCAAGATCTTTTGGGGGTTGGCACCATATATTTT	CASSQDLLGVGTIYF
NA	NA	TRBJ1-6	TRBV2	TGTGCCAGCAGCGGTTCGACGGCGGTGAATTCACCCCTCCACTTT	CASSGSTAVNSPLHF
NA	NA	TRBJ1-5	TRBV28	TGTGCCAGCAGCTTAGACAGGTATCAGCCCCAGCATTTT	CASSLDRYQPQHF
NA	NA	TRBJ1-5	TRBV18	TGTGCCAGCTCAAGAAGGGATAGCAATCAGCCCCAGCATTTT	CASSRRDSNQPQHF
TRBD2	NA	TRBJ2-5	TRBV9	TGTGCCAGCAGCGCCCTAACTAGCGGAGGTCACGGGACCCAGTACTTC	CASSALTSGGHGTQYF
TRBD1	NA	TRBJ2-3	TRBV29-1	TGCAGCGCCGGGACAGGGGTAGATACGCAGTATTTT	CSAGTGVDTQYF
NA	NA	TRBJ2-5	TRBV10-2	TGCGCCAGCAGTGAGTCCCTAGCTGGGAAGACCCAGTACTTC	CASSESLAGKTQYF
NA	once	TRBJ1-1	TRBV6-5	TGTGCCAGCAGTTACGGGCTCCCCTCGAGGTACACTGAAGCTTTCTTT	CASSYGLPSRYTEAFF
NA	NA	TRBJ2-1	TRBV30	TGTGCCGGCATGGGGGGCCGCTCCTACAATGAGCAGTTCTTC	CAGMGGRSYNEQFF
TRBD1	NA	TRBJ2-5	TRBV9	TGTGCCAGCAGCTCGGACAGGGCGACCCAGTACTTC	CASSSDRATQYF
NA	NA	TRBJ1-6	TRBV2	TGTGCCAGCAGGGAAGAGACGGGGTCACCCCTCCACTTT	CASREETGSPLHF
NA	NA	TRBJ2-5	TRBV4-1	TGCGCCAGCAGCCATCCAGCTAGAGAAGAGACCCAGTACTTC	CASSHPAREETQYF
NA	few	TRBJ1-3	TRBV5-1	TGCGCCAGCAGCCGCGACAGTCTCTCTGGAAACACCATATATTTT	CASSRDSLSGNTIYF
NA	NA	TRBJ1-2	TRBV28	TGTGCCAGCAGCCGGACCGTCACTGGCTACACCTTC	CASSRTVTGYTF
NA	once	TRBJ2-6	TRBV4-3	TGCGCCAGCAGCCAAGATACCCCTGGGGCCAACGTCCTGACTTTC	CASSQDTPGANVLTF
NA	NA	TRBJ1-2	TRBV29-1	TGCAGCGTTGCGTCACAGGGTAACTATGGCTACACCTTC	CSVASQGNYGYTF
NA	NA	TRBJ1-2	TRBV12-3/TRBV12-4	TGTGCCAGCCGTCGGGGGTCTGACTATGGCTACACCTTC	CASRRGSDYGYTF
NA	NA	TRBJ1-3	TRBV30	TGTGCCTGGAGTGTCGGAAACACCATATATTTT	CAWSVGNTIYF
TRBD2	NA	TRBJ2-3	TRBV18	TGTGCCAGCTCACCATCAGCGGGGAACACAGATACGCAGTATTTT	CASSPSAGNTDTQYF